The T cell receptor beta chain under discussion was sequenced for a study of human T cells and chemical hapten exposure. TCRdb re-called the RACE reads through MiXCR, storing one row per CDR3 protein. The sample lists under 200,000 distinct CDR3 sequences, roughly 30% seen once, with about 2.7% in the top ten. Germline assignment: CDR1 GTSNPN and CDR2 SVGIG (reference sequence). The CDR3 is made up of 15 amino acids. V dropped 0 bases and J dropped 4; count of bases not matched to a gene: 3. Time point indicated: pre-sensitization, week 0. As to treatment: therapeutic diphenylcyclopropenone sensitization with weekly scalp DPC.

Sequencing used whole blood, obtained in connection with sensitization to the hapten diphenylcyclopropenone (DPC). The receptor was isolated from a woman aged 25 to 39 with alopecia areata. Some clones in this sample may be carry-over from other donors' samples. The chain employs TRBV30 and TRBJ2-5, with TRBD2 identical over 12 bases. In nucleotides, the CDR3 is TGTGCCTGGAGTGTACTAGCGGGAGGTGGAGAGACCCAGTACTTC. This translates into CAWSVLAGGGETQYF.